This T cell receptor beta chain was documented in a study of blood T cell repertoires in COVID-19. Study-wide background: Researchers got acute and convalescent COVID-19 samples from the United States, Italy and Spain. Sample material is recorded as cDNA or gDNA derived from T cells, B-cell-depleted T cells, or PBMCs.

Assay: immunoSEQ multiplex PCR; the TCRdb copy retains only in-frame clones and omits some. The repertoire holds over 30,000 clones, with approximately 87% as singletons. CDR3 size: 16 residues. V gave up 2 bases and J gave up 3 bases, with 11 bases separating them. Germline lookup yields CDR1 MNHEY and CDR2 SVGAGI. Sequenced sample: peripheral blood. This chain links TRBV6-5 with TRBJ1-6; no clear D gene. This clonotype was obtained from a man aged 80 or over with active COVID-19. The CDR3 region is CASSYGSAVYNSPLHF. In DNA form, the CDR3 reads TGTGCCAGCAGTTACGGCAGCGCAGTCTATAATTCACCCCTCCACTTT.